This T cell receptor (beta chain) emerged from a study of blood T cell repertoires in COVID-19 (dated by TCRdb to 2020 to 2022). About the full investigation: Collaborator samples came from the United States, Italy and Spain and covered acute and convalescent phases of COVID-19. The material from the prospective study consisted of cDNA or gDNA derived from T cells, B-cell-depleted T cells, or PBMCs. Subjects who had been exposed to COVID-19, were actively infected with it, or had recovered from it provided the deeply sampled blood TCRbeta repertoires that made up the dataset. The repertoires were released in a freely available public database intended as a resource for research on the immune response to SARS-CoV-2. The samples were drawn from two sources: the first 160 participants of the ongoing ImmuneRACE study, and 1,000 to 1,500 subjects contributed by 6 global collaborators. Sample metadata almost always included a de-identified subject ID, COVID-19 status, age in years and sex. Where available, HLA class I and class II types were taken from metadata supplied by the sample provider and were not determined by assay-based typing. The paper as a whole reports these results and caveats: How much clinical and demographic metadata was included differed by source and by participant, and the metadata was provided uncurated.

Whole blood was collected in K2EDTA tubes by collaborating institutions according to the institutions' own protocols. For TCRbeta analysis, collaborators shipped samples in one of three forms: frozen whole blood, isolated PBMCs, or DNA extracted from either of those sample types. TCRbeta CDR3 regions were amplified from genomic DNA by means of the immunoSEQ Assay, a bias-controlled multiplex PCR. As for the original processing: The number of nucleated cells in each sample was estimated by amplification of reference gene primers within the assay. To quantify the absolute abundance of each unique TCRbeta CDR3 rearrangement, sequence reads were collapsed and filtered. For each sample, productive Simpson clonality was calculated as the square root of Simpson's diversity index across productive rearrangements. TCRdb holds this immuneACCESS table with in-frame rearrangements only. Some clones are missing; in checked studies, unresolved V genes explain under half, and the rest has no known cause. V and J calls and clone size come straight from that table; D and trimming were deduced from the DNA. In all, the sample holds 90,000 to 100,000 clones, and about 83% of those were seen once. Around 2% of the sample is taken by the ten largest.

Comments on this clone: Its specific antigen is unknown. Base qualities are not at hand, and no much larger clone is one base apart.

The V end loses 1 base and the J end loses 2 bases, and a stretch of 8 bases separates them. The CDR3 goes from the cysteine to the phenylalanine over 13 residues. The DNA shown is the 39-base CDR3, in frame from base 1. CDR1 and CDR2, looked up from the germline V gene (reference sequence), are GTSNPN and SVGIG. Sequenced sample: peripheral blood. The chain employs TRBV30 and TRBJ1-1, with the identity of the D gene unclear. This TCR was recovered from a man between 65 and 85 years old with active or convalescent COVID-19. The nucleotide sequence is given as TGTGCCTGGAGTGGGGGAGCAAACACTGAAGCTTTCTTT. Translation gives CAWSGGANTEAFF.